This TCR beta chain was retrieved from a study of a mutant IDH1 vaccine in newly diagnosed glioma. Study context: V12 came at week 35, V13 at week 47.

Time point denoted: week 35, safety follow-up. The content of each vaccine dose was 300 ug of mutant IDH1 20-mer peptide, and topical imiquimod accompanied it. Across weeks 1, 3, 5, 7, 11, 15, 19 and 23, patients received a vaccination each time, eight in all. Donor tumors were new WHO grade 3 or 4 IDH1-mutant, ATRX-lost astrocytomas. Trimming removed 0 bases at V and 6 bases at J, with 0 bases between. CDR3 length: 12 residues. The V gene's germline CDR1 is MNHNS and CDR2 SASEGT. The method was immunoSEQ multiplex PCR; TCRdb's version includes in-frame clones alone and lacks a portion of them. Here the sample spans 70,000 or so clones, around 87% being singletons. In the case of this clone: Its specificity is not known.

The material sequenced was PBMCs, taken from a glioma patient whose treatment included an IDH1 peptide vaccine. The receptor was isolated from a man younger than 45 with glioma. The rearrangement uses TRBV6-1 and TRBJ1-6; no firm D call. The CDR3 nucleotides read TGTGCCAGCAGTGAAGCTAATTCACCCCTCCACTTT. As protein: CASSEANSPLHF.